The 6 T cell receptor beta chains below were found in one sample sequenced in a study of blood T cell repertoires in COVID-19. Sequencing used immunoSEQ multiplex PCR; TCRdb keeps in-frame clones, though not all of them. The data contain some 150,000 clones, approximately 89% of them singletons. The material sequenced was PBMCs or T cells enriched from blood (not recorded which). Every receptor here comes from a woman between 18 and 29 years old who had recovered from COVID-19.

V and J are TRBV9 and TRBJ2-1; TRBD1 aligns across 7 bases. The CDR3 consists of 16 residues. CDR1 and CDR2 (germline): SGDLS, YYNGEE. The J segment lost 6 bases and the V segment lost 0 bases, leaving 9 bases of the junction unmatched. In nucleotides, the CDR3 is TGTGCCAGCAGCGTAGGATCACAGGGGACGTTCAATGAGCAGTTCTTC. It is translated as CASSVGSQGTFNEQFF.

The chain carries TRBV4-1 and TRBJ2-1, with D unclear. The CDR3 is 11 residues long. CDR1 is MGHRA and CDR2 is YSYEKL in the germline V gene. Deletions cut 5 bases from V and 5 bases from J, with 4 bases between. CDR3 sequence reads: CASSAHNEQFF. The CDR3 region has the DNA TGCGCCAGCAGCGCGCACAATGAGCAGTTCTTC.

The rearrangement links TRBV7-9 to TRBJ2-3, with D possibly TRBD1 on 6 matching bases. Germline CDR1 and CDR2: SEHNR and FQNEAQ (reference sequence). This CDR3 is built from 15 residues. V dropped 5 bases and J dropped 1 base, with 13 bases sitting between them. The CDR3 here is CASSGHRARTDTQYF. Written as DNA, the CDR3 is TGTGCCAGCAGCGGGCACAGGGCGCGCACAGATACGCAGTATTTT.

CDR3 in amino acids: CASSFTGNYGYTF. In DNA, the CDR3 is TGTGCCAGCAGCTTTACAGGGAACTATGGCTACACCTTC. The V and J genes are TRBV11-2 and TRBJ1-2; tentatively, D is TRBD1 (6 bases). Germline V lookup: CDR1 SGHAT, CDR2 FQNNGV. V gave up 3 bases and J gave up 2 bases, with 7 bases separating them. The CDR3 runs 13 residues.

V is TRBV6-4 and J is TRBJ2-3, with TRBD2 matching 8 bases. The V gene's germline CDR1 is MRHNA and CDR2 SNTAGT. The length of the CDR3 is 11 residues. The junction had 5 bases not matched to a gene; V was cut back by 4 bases and J by 14 bases. CDR3 amino acids: CASSAGGGPYF. For the CDR3, the DNA is TGTGCCAGCAGTGCCGGGGGGGGGCCGTATTTT.

The genes are TRBV2 and TRBJ2-1; D is possibly TRBD2 (6 bases). This CDR3 is built from 13 residues. Germline CDR1 SNHLY, CDR2 FYNNEI. Trimming removed 7 bases at V and 10 bases at J, with 17 bases between. In nucleotides, the CDR3 is TGTGCCAGCAACCCGACTAGGCCCTGGGAGCAGTTCTTC. Translation: CASNPTRPWEQFF.